This TCR beta chain emerged from a study of cytomegalovirus exposure and HLA in healthy donors. General study points: Differences between HLA loci emerged in a later analysis of TCR association rates, with DRB1 most and HLA-C fewest. Some TCR beta chains (164 of them) were listed as cytomegalovirus-associated.

This clone was observed once. Its target is not known. The V gene end was trimmed by 5 bases and the J gene end by 2 bases; junction bases not matched to a gene: 5. The CDR3 covers 15 residues. Germline lookup yields CDR1 LNHDA and CDR2 SQIVND (reference sequence). PCR employed 60 Vbeta and 13 Jbeta primers. How the authors handled the data: Counted up in a later analysis, unique TCR beta chains came to 65 million to 100 million, with around 9.9 million shared. TCRdb's table, derived via immunoSEQ multiplex PCR, lists solely in-frame clones and lacks some. V, J and clone size reflect that table, while D and trimming were determined from the DNA. This table holds some 220,000 clones, around 80% found once.

This clonotype was obtained from a boy aged 5 to 17 in good health and CMV-seronegative. The chain couples TRBV19 to TRBJ1-2; 10 nucleotides align to TRBD1. Source material: PBMCs. The CDR3 here is CASSPGTGANYGYTF. The DNA of the CDR3 is TGTGCCAGTAGTCCAGGGACAGGGGCCAACTATGGCTACACCTTC.